This entry lists 5 T cell receptor beta chains sequenced from one sample in a study of cytotoxic CD8 clonotypes in ibrutinib-treated CLL. TCRdb keeps only in-frame clones here, not all; method: immunoSEQ multiplex PCR. The data show approximately 160,000 clones, 70% to 90% seen once. This specimen consisted of PBMCs, obtained at disease progression, from a patient treated with ibrutinib. Source of these receptors: a human donor with chronic lymphocytic leukemia.

This clone occurred once. The rearrangement links TRBV5-1 to TRBJ2-7, with 8 nucleotides matching TRBD1. V was pared by 4 bases and J by 1 base, with 4 bases of the junction left unmatched. The CDR3 totals 14 residues. CDR1 is SGHRS, CDR2 YFSETQ, per germline. The CDR3 protein is CASSLDRASYEQYF. DNA of the CDR3: TGCGCCAGCAGCCTGGACAGGGCGTCCTACGAGCAGTACTTC.

This chain joins TRBV5-1 and TRBJ2-6; 11 nucleotides agree with TRBD1. The V gene end was trimmed by 4 bases and the J gene end by 2 bases; junction bases not matched to a gene: 11. Germline V CDR1 and CDR2: SGHRS, YFSETQ. The length of the CDR3 is 19 residues. The CDR3 spells CASSLGRTGGFTGANVLTF. CDR3 nucleotides: TGCGCCAGCAGCCTGGGTCGGACAGGGGGCTTTACTGGGGCCAACGTCCTGACTTTC.

This clone appeared once. The rearrangement joins TRBV27 to TRBJ1-4; D uncertain. Germline CDR1 is MNHEY and CDR2 is SMNVEV (reference sequence). V was clipped by 6 bases and J by 5 bases, with 19 bases between them. This CDR3 is built from 16 residues. This chain's CDR3 is CASSTRLSWRNEKLFF. CDR3 bases: TGTGCCAGCAGCACTCGTTTGTCATGGAGGAATGAAAAACTGTTTTTT.

The chain couples TRBV7-3 to TRBJ2-7; 12 bases agree with TRBD2. Germline loops: CDR1 SGHTA, CDR2 FQGTGA. The CDR3 contains 20 residues. V gave up 3 bases and J gave up 0 bases; unmatched junction bases: 15. The CDR3 loop is CASSFPRGGTSGRVSYEQYF. The CDR3 region has the DNA TGTGCCAGCAGCTTCCCACGTGGGGGGACTAGCGGGCGGGTCTCCTACGAGCAGTACTTC.

The chain links TRBV7-8 to TRBJ2-5; no firm D call. Trimming pared 5 bases from V and 3 bases from J, leaving 4 bases between. CDR3 length equals 11 residues. The germline V gene has CDR1 SGHVS and CDR2 FQNEAQ. The CDR3 nucleotides are TGTGCCAGCAGCCGCGAAGAGACCCAGTACTTC. Its translation: CASSREETQYF.